This TCR beta chain stems from a study of blood T cell repertoires in COVID-19. Profiling relied on immunoSEQ multiplex PCR, and the TCRdb table lists in-frame clones only, not all of them. The data hold over 150,000 clones, with 80% observed a single time. The V gene lost 0 bases and the J gene lost 4 bases, with 10 bases spanning the gap. Per the germline V gene, CDR1 is MNHNS and CDR2 is SASEGT. This CDR3 is built from 15 residues. Sequencing was done on a sample of PBMCs or T cells enriched from blood (not recorded which). The clonotype originates from a woman aged 60-70 years who had recovered from COVID-19. J is TRBJ1-3 and V is TRBV6-1; D is uncertain. DNA for the CDR3: TGTGCCAGCAGTGAAGCACCCCGGGGAGGAAACACCATATATTTT. Translating gives CASSEAPRGGNTIYF.